Each of the 18 T cell receptor beta chains below was sequenced from the same sample in a study of glioma-infiltrating T cells after dendritic cell vaccination. Described time point: after dendritic cell vaccination, including at tumor progression/relapse. Clones were sequenced by immunoSEQ multiplex PCR, and TCRdb holds only the in-frame ones, with some missing. The sample contains under 75,000 clones, over 75% of which appear only once. The starting material was blood, obtained after dendritic cell vaccination. These receptors were obtained from a human donor with glioblastoma.

This chain links TRBV9 with TRBJ2-2; TRBD2 matches at 11 bases. V lost 5 bases and J lost 6; bases outside the gene matches: 3. In germline, CDR1 is SGDLS, CDR2 YYNGEE. The CDR3 is made up of 14 amino acids. CDR3: CASRTSGVAGELFF. The CDR3 DNA follows: TGTGCCAGCAGGACTAGCGGGGTCGCCGGGGAGCTGTTTTTT.

This chain uses TRBV15 with TRBJ2-3; 7 positions agree with TRBD1. This CDR3 is built from 15 residues. Germline CDR1 is LNHNV and CDR2 is YYDKDF (reference sequence). Trimming took 1 base from V and 1 from J; bases not matched to a gene: 2. The CDR3 reads CATSRVTGGTDTQYF. In DNA, the CDR3 is TGTGCCACCAGCAGAGTCACAGGGGGCACAGATACGCAGTATTTT. The entire variable domain, with the rest obtained from reference TRBV15 and TRBJ2-3, is as follows: DAMVIQNPRYQVTQFGKPVTLSCSQTLNHNVMYWYQQKSSQAPKLLFHYYDKDFNNEADTPDNFQSRRPNTSFCFLDIRSPGLGDTAMYLCATSRVTGGTDTQYFGPGTRLTVL.

The chain joins TRBV19 to TRBJ2-1; TRBD2 agrees at 14 bases. CDR1 LNHDA and CDR2 SQIVND come from the germline V gene (reference sequence). The CDR3 totals 17 residues. The J segment lost 1 base and the V segment lost 6 bases, leaving 5 bases of the junction unmatched. This CDR3 is CASSRTSGGPSYNEQFF. CDR3 DNA: TGTGCCAGTAGCAGGACTAGCGGGGGGCCGTCCTACAATGAGCAGTTCTTC.

This chain uses TRBV6-6 with TRBJ2-3; a weak D match, TRBD2 (5 bases). This CDR3 contains 12 residues. V was cut by 6 bases and J by 4 bases, with 8 bases left in between. The V gene's germline CDR1 is MNHNY and CDR2 SVGAGI (reference sequence). The CDR3 here is CASRGGPDTQYF. The CDR3 DNA reads TGTGCCAGCAGAGGAGGACCAGATACGCAGTATTTT.

A word on this clone: At one end, the junction sequence differs from germline, possibly due to a read error. The V gene is TRBV6-1, the J gene TRBJ2-1; 9 bases fit TRBD2. Germline V lookup: CDR1 MNHNS, CDR2 SASEGT. The CDR3 runs 16 residues. CDR3 region: CASSEAGLAYYNEQFF. The DNA of the CDR3 is TGTGCCAGCAGCGAAGCGGGACTAGCTTACTACAATGAGCAGTTCTTC.

V gene TRBV19 combines with J gene TRBJ1-2, with D tentatively TRBD1 (6 bases). CDR1 and CDR2 from the germline V gene are LNHDA and SQIVND (reference sequence). V gave up 9 bases and J gave up 3 bases, with 20 bases separating them. This CDR3 contains 15 residues. For the CDR3, the DNA is TGTGCCAGCCAAATAATGAGGGGGTACGACTATGGCTACACCTTC. Amino acid sequence: CASQIMRGYDYGYTF. Full variable domain (outside the CDR3, taken from reference TRBV19 and TRBJ1-2): DGGITQSPKYLFRKEGQNVTLSCEQNLNHDAMYWYRQDPGQGLRLIYYSQIVNDFQKGDIAEGYSVSREKKESFPLTVTSAQKNPTAFYLCASQIMRGYDYGYTFGSGTRLTVV.

The CDR3 DNA reads TGCGCCAGCAGCCAAGATCAAGCACAGTATGGCTACACCTTC. Translation gives CASSQDQAQYGYTF. The J gene is TRBJ1-2, the V gene TRBV4-3; D is undetermined. Trimming stripped 0 bases from V and 5 bases from J, with 10 bases between. The length of the CDR3 is 14 residues. Germline assignment: CDR1 LGHNA and CDR2 YSLEER.

The chain employs TRBV9 and TRBJ2-1; TRBD2 matches 9 bases. Trimming removed 3 bases from V and 4 bases from J; junction bases left unmatched: 14. The CDR3 has 18 amino acids. CDR1 is SGDLS and CDR2 is YYNGEE in the germline V gene. The CDR3 reads CASSEPPLRGGDYNEQFF. The CDR3 DNA sequence: TGTGCCAGCAGCGAGCCCCCCTTGCGGGGGGGTGATTACAATGAGCAGTTCTTC.

The rearrangement links TRBV28 to TRBJ2-1, with 10 bases that match TRBD1. Germline V gene lookup returns CDR1 MDHEN and CDR2 SYDVKM. The CDR3 is 16 amino acids. The J segment lost 9 bases and the V segment lost 6 bases, leaving 14 bases of the junction unmatched. The CDR3 coding sequence is TGTGCCAGCAGAAATGCCGGGACAGGGGATACGGCTGAGCAGTTCTTC. The encoded protein is CASRNAGTGDTAEQFF.

V and J are TRBV9 and TRBJ2-7; 7 nucleotides agree with TRBD1. Germline loops: CDR1 SGDLS, CDR2 YYNGEE. This CDR3 contains 15 residues. V shed 4 bases, J shed 3 bases, and the junction held 10 bases outside the gene matches. CDR3 sequence (DNA): TGTGCCAGCAGCCCCGAGGGGACAGCCTTCTACGAGCAGTACTTC. It translates to CASSPEGTAFYEQYF.

This sequence joins TRBV11-1 and TRBJ2-5; D might be TRBD2 (6 bases). In germline, CDR1 is SGHAT, CDR2 FQDESV (reference sequence). The V gene lost 4 bases and the J gene lost 5 bases, with 17 bases spanning the gap. This CDR3 region has 15 residues. CDR3 protein: CASSSPGPEGETQYF. DNA of the CDR3: TGTGCCAGCAGCTCGCCGGGACCGGAGGGGGAGACCCAGTACTTC.

The CDR3 reads CASSYSSLTVDGYTF. The CDR3 nucleotides are TGTGCCAGCAGTTACTCGAGTTTAACAGTTGATGGCTACACCTTC. The V call is TRBV6-5, the J call TRBJ1-2; no clear D gene. Trimming pared 0 bases from V and 6 bases from J, leaving 14 bases between. CDR3 size: 15 residues. Germline V gives CDR1 MNHEY, CDR2 SVGAGI.

V usage is TRBV5-1 and J usage is TRBJ2-5, with D perhaps TRBD2 (5 bases). With 0 bases removed from V and 6 bases from J, the gap between germline ends came to 15 bases. Germline-derived CDR1 and CDR2 are SGHRS and YFSETQ. The CDR3 length is 15 residues. Written as DNA, the CDR3 is TGCGCCAGCAGCTTGGGTCACGGGGATTCGCAGACCCAGTACTTC. This translates into CASSLGHGDSQTQYF.

The chain carries TRBV30 and TRBJ2-3; 8 nucleotides match TRBD1. Germline CDR1 GTSNPN, CDR2 SVGIG (reference sequence). The CDR3 sequence is 14 residues long. Losses at the gene ends were 7 bases for V and 1 base for J; bases not matched to a gene: 7. CDR3 DNA sequence: TGTGCCTACAAGAACAGGGGGGGCACAGATACGCAGTATTTT. Translation gives CAYKNRGGTDTQYF.

This chain connects TRBV5-6 to TRBJ2-3; 7 bases align to TRBD2. Germline CDR1 reads SGHDT; CDR2 reads YYEEEE. J was trimmed by 6 bases and V by 6 bases; bases with no gene match: 10. The CDR3 spans 14 residues. The CDR3 here is CASTVGGNRDTQYF. CDR3 DNA: TGTGCCAGCACCGTGGGAGGGAATAGGGATACGCAGTATTTT.

This sequence joins TRBV7-6 and TRBJ2-1; TRBD2 agrees at 10 bases. The J segment lost 7 bases and the V segment lost 2 bases, leaving 5 bases of the junction unmatched. Germline V gene sequence: CDR1 SGHVS, CDR2 FNYEAQ. The CDR3 totals 15 residues. The CDR3 coding sequence is TGTGCCAGCAGCTTACCCAGCGGGGGGGAAAATGAGCAGTTCTTC. Translated, it gives CASSLPSGGENEQFF.

This clone has a handful of counts. CDR3 residues: CASSVGTGVTGELFF. The CDR3 nucleotides read TGTGCCAGCAGCGTTGGGACAGGGGTCACCGGGGAGCTGTTTTTT. The chain links TRBV9 to TRBJ2-2; 10 bases agree with TRBD1. CDR1 and CDR2 (germline): SGDLS, YYNGEE. After removal of 2 bases from V and 4 bases from J, the junction contained 2 bases not matched to a gene. The CDR3 length is 15 residues.

The rearrangement uses TRBV19 and TRBJ1-2; D unclear. The V end was cut by 1 base, the J end by 4 bases, with 7 bases between. The CDR3 length is 13 residues. In germline, CDR1 is LNHDA, CDR2 SQIVND (reference sequence). The chain's CDR3 is CASSIVTGYGYTF. The DNA for the CDR3 is TGTGCCAGTAGTATAGTTACGGGCTATGGCTACACCTTC. Together with reference TRBV19 and TRBJ1-2, the CDR3 gives the full variable domain: DGGITQSPKYLFRKEGQNVTLSCEQNLNHDAMYWYRQDPGQGLRLIYYSQIVNDFQKGDIAEGYSVSREKKESFPLTVTSAQKNPTAFYLCASSIVTGYGYTFGSGTRLTVV.